The TCR beta chain under discussion was sequenced for a study of cytomegalovirus exposure and HLA in healthy donors (dated by TCRdb to 2015 to 2018). Context from the whole study: According to a later analysis, one platform produced both the 100 to 150 validation repertoires and the 670 or so repertoires of the first cohort. Besides the first cohort of 666 subjects, a separate validation cohort made up of over 95 different subjects was used. The study combined high-throughput TCR immunosequencing, statistical association of individual TCRs with disease status, and machine learning to predict cytomegalovirus infection status. The aim of the study was to test whether cataloging public T cell receptors could identify signatures of past pathogen exposure.

With regard to this clone: No antigen is known for it. Per-nucleotide qualities are absent, and no much larger clonotype sits a single base away.

Study-level results and caveats: A few of the identified cytomegalovirus-associated TCR beta chains were confirmed in vitro to be specific for cytomegalovirus antigens. Of the cluster scores, 85% to 95% were above 0 in a later analysis, which found that TCRs clustered in the first cohort also tended to co-occur in the roughly 130 validation repertoires. The classifier was reported to diagnose cytomegalovirus status with high specificity and sensitivity in both the original and validation cohorts. It was suggested by the authors that the approach could potentially be generalized to other disease states and immunological phenotypes. Across donors, most TCR sequences were observed very rarely, whereas some public TCRs were present in many individuals. The study listed 150 to 200 TCR beta chains as associated with cytomegalovirus. All 120 or so repertoires were used to score co-occurrence in the validation cohort in a later analysis, because that analysis had no HLA typing for the cohort.

Separate from the approximately 730-subject first cohort, the validation cohort of around 130 subjects was the group to which the donors belonged. The library was prepared using the immunoSEQ multiplex PCR assay. Per the source publication's procedure: A statistical classification framework was built to diagnose cytomegalovirus status from the catalog of TCR beta chain sequences. In its TCRdb copy, this immuneACCESS table keeps in-frame sequences only and misses some clones. Where compared with another copy, unresolved V genes explain less than half of these, and the others have no known cause. The V and J calls and clone size are taken from that table; D and trimming were inferred from the DNA. The sample table records about 110,000 clones; about 94% of these occur just once. Of the sample, roughly 0.66% falls within the top ten clones. At the junction V is shortened by 4 bases and J by 6 bases; bases outside the gene matches: 11. According to the germline V gene, CDR1 reads MGHRA and CDR2 reads YSYEKL. From the cysteine through the phenylalanine, the CDR3 covers 15 amino acids. The entry retains the CDR3 DNA only, 45 bases that are in frame from base 1.

The clonotype originates from a woman younger than 35 in good health and CMV-seronegative. Recombination joined TRBV4-1 with TRBJ1-1; TRBD1 aligns with 7 central bases. The sample taken for sequencing was PBMCs. The bases are TGCGCCAGCAGCCGATACAGACAGGGACCCCCTGAAGCTTTCTTT. It encodes CASSRYRQGPPEAFF.